The 26 T cell receptor beta chains below all came from one sample that was sequenced in a study of blood T cells in healthy people across ages. For the second PCR, which ran for about 7 to 11 cycles, a sample-barcoded 5' primer and a J-beta primer mix were used. Via MiXCR, TCRdb re-called the 5' RACE reads, giving one row per CDR3 protein. Counted here are over 1,300,000 distinct CDR3 sequences, approximately 59% occurring once; the ten biggest clones make up over 5.5%. The sequenced sample consisted of blood. These receptors all come from a man between 18 and 35 years old in good health.

The V gene is TRBV4-1, the J gene TRBJ2-7; TRBD2 is a possible D gene (6 bases). From germline, CDR1 is MGHRA and CDR2 YSYEKL. V lost 4 bases and J 2 bases, leaving 27 bases between the germline ends. The CDR3 sequence is 19 residues long. The DNA for the CDR3 is TGCGCCAGCAGCCGCCTTCTTAACGTGGGGGGACTGACTACCTACGAGCAGTACTTC. Encoded protein: CASSRLLNVGGLTTYEQYF.

This clonotype was picked up a small number of times. The J gene is TRBJ2-5, the V gene TRBV29-1, with 11 bases fitting TRBD2. Germline lookup yields CDR1 SQVTM and CDR2 ANQGSEA. CDR3 length: 19 amino acids. The CDR3 sequence is CSSREPYRSSGRYQETQYF. The CDR3, as DNA: TGCTCATCACGAGAGCCCTACCGTTCTAGCGGGAGGTACCAAGAGACCCAGTACTTC.

The chain has TRBV15 and TRBJ2-5, with a weak D call TRBD1 (6 bases). This CDR3 spans 15 amino acids. Trimming left V 0 bases short and J 1 base short, with 9 bases between. Germline V gene data show CDR1 as LNHNV and CDR2 as YYDKDF (reference sequence). The CDR3 region is CATSRDWGRQETQYF. As DNA, the CDR3 is TGTGCCACCAGCAGAGATTGGGGGCGCCAAGAGACCCAGTACTTC.

This clonotype was detected a few times. The rearrangement uses TRBV12-3 or TRBV12-4 and TRBJ2-4; TRBD2 aligns across 8 bases. The CDR3 has 19 amino acids. Trimming cost V 3 bases and J 1 base; bases outside gene matches: 14. In DNA form, the CDR3 reads TGTGCCAGCAGTTTCCGAATAGTTAGCGGGAAGGGGGCCAAAAACATTCAGTACTTC. Protein sequence: CASSFRIVSGKGAKNIQYF.

A note on this clonotype: This may arise from a read error, as a much more abundant clone is one base away. The chain combines TRBV20-1 with TRBJ2-5; possibly TRBD2 for D (6 bases). Germline V CDR1 and CDR2: DFQATT, SNEGSKA (reference sequence). Trimming removed 0 bases at V and 11 bases at J, with 25 bases between. The CDR3 covers 16 residues. CDR3 sequence reads: CSARDFHGLILDEQYF. DNA for the CDR3: TGCAGTGCTAGAGATTTCCACGGACTAATTCTCGATGAGCAGTACTTC.

V gene TRBV2 combines with J gene TRBJ2-1, with TRBD1 matching over 9 bases. The J call may not be correct, given that the DNA end is closer to TRBJ2-7. The CDR3 totals 13 residues. Germline lookup yields CDR1 SNHLY and CDR2 FYNNEI. The CDR3 sequence is CASLGQGKDEQYF. DNA of the CDR3: TGTGCCAGTCTAGGACAGGGGAAGGACGAGCAGTACTTC.

The rearrangement joins TRBV5-1 to TRBJ2-1; TRBD2 agrees at 8 bases. The V segment lost 0 bases and the J segment 3 bases; nucleotides outside the gene matches: 2. The CDR3 is made up of 15 amino acids. CDR1 and CDR2 from the germline V gene are SGHRS and YFSETQ. CDR3 nucleotides: TGCGCCAGCAGCTTGGAACTAGCGGACTACAATGAGCAGTTCTTC. This sequence encodes CASSLELADYNEQFF.

The chain carries TRBV6-1 and TRBJ1-5; 8 nucleotides match TRBD1. There are 15 residues in the CDR3. Germline assignment: CDR1 MNHNS and CDR2 SASEGT. J was trimmed by 7 bases and V by 1 base; bases with no gene match: 6. CDR3 protein: CASSEGQGAWQPQHF. Written as DNA, the CDR3 is TGTGCCAGCAGTGAAGGTCAGGGGGCCTGGCAGCCCCAGCATTTT.

The V gene is TRBV9, the J gene TRBJ2-1; TRBD2 matches at 13 bases. The V gene's germline CDR1 is SGDLS and CDR2 YYNGEE. The CDR3 totals 18 residues. V lost 3 bases, J lost 7 bases, and 13 bases stayed unmatched. CDR3 residues: CASSGLTTSGRAVNEQFF. As DNA, the CDR3 is TGTGCCAGCAGCGGACTTACCACTAGCGGGAGGGCCGTAAATGAGCAGTTCTTC.

This chain connects TRBV25-1 to TRBJ1-2; D is uncertain. The CDR3 has 13 residues. Germline values: CDR1 MGHDK, CDR2 SYGVNS. The V gene lost 4 bases and the J gene lost 2 bases, with 8 bases spanning the gap. The CDR3 spells CASSVGYNYGYTF. The CDR3 coding sequence is TGTGCCAGCAGTGTCGGGTACAACTATGGCTACACCTTC.

V usage is TRBV6-5 and J usage is TRBJ2-7; TRBD1 is a possible D gene (6 bases). The CDR3 has 15 residues. Trimming removed 4 bases from V and 4 bases from J, with 17 bases in between. Germline assignment: CDR1 MNHEY and CDR2 SVGAGI. The CDR3 DNA sequence: TGTGCCAGCAGTTTCACCACGTACAGGGATTACGAGCAGTACTTC. Amino acid sequence: CASSFTTYRDYEQYF.

This chain links TRBV7-8 with TRBJ2-7; TRBD1 matches at 7 bases. The germline V gene has CDR1 SGHVS and CDR2 FQNEAQ. The CDR3 extends over 14 amino acids. V shed 7 bases, J shed 3 bases, and the junction held 9 bases outside the gene matches. CDR3: CASTTRTGLYEQYF. CDR3 sequence (DNA): TGTGCCAGCACCACCCGGACAGGCCTCTACGAGCAGTACTTC.

The CDR3 spells CASSFRQADTGELFF. Written as DNA, the CDR3 is TGCGCCAGCAGCTTTAGACAAGCTGACACCGGGGAGCTGTTTTTT. The V call is TRBV5-1, the J call TRBJ2-2; no definite D call. The CDR3 totals 15 residues. Germline V gene sequence: CDR1 SGHRS, CDR2 YFSETQ. With 2 bases removed from V and 3 bases from J, the gap between germline ends came to 11 bases.

The table lists this clonotype with a few counts. V is TRBV20-1 and J is TRBJ2-7; 9 positions agree with TRBD1. Germline assignment: CDR1 DFQATT and CDR2 SNEGSKA (reference sequence). After removal of 5 bases from V and 5 bases from J, the junction contained 10 bases not matched to a gene. The CDR3 runs 14 residues. The CDR3 DNA reads as TGCAGTGCTCCCCGGGACAGGGTTAAGAACGAGCAGTACTTC. This translates into CSAPRDRVKNEQYF.

The chain combines TRBV5-6 with TRBJ2-7; D not certain. With 1 base removed from V and 3 bases from J, the gap between germline ends came to 5 bases. This CDR3 spans 12 amino acids. Germline values: CDR1 SGHDT, CDR2 YYEEEE. The CDR3 loop is CASSLSFYEQYF. The CDR3 region has the DNA TGTGCCAGCAGCTTGAGTTTCTACGAGCAGTACTTC. The variable domain in full, with the rest retrieved from reference TRBV5-6 and TRBJ2-7, is DAGVTQSPTHLIKTRGQQVTLRCSPKSGHDTVSWYQQALGQGPQFIFQYYEEEERQRGNFPDRFSGHQFPNYSSELNVNALLLGDSALYLCASSLSFYEQYFGPGTRLTVT.

The count of this clonotype is one. The chain combines TRBV3-1 with TRBJ2-3; D possibly corresponds to TRBD2 (5 bases). Trimming removed 1 base at V and 4 bases at J, with 12 bases between. This CDR3 has 15 amino acids. CDR1 is LGHDT, CDR2 YNNKEL, per germline (reference sequence). The chain's CDR3 is CASSQVAQLADTQYF. CDR3 sequence (DNA): TGTGCCAGCAGCCAAGTTGCCCAACTAGCAGATACGCAGTATTTT.

The chain joins TRBV4-2 to TRBJ2-1, with D unclear. The CDR3 has 16 amino acids. The ends were cut back, 1 base at V and 4 bases at J, with 14 bases in the middle. Per the germline V gene, CDR1 is LGHNA and CDR2 is YNFKEQ. CDR3 bases: TGTGCCAGCAGCCAAGGTCAGGCGGTTTTTTACAATGAGCAGTTCTTC. Amino acid sequence: CASSQGQAVFYNEQFF.

This chain links TRBV10-2 with TRBJ2-6; unclear D gene. The CDR3 has 15 residues. Deletions cut 2 bases from V and 2 bases from J, with 7 bases between. Looked up from germline, CDR1 is WSHSY and CDR2 is SAAADI. This CDR3 reads CASSERPPGANVLTF. In DNA, the CDR3 is TGCGCCAGCAGTGAGCGGCCCCCTGGGGCCAACGTCCTGACTTTC.

The chain recombines TRBV24-1 with TRBJ2-5; D is perhaps TRBD1 (5 bases). V was pared by 3 bases and J by 11 bases, with 24 bases between. CDR1 is KGHDR and CDR2 is SFDVKD in the germline V gene. This CDR3 region has 16 residues. This CDR3 is CATSDGRRTRNNEQYF. The CDR3 coding sequence is TGTGCCACCAGTGATGGGCGGCGGACAAGAAACAATGAGCAGTACTTC.

This chain connects TRBV6-6 to TRBJ2-7, with 10 bases fitting TRBD2. The CDR3 totals 16 residues. Germline V gene sequence: CDR1 MNHNY, CDR2 SVGAGI (reference sequence). V gave up 5 bases and J gave up 3 bases; unmatched junction bases: 10. The CDR3 sequence: CASSPGTSVPRYEQYF. CDR3 in DNA: TGTGCCAGCAGTCCCGGGACTAGCGTCCCCCGCTACGAGCAGTACTTC.

The DNA of the CDR3 is TGTGCCAGCAGTTCGGGACAAGATAGCAATCAGCCCCAGCATTTT. This codes for CASSSGQDSNQPQHF. The gene calls are TRBV28 and TRBJ1-5; TRBD1 might be the D (6 bases). Germline values: CDR1 MDHEN, CDR2 SYDVKM. There are 15 residues in the CDR3. V lost 4 bases and J lost 0, with 10 bases in between.

The V and J genes are TRBV6-6 and TRBJ2-7, with D perhaps TRBD2 (6 bases). Germline-derived CDR1 and CDR2 are MNHNY and SVGAGI (reference sequence). This CDR3 has 15 amino acids. V was clipped by 2 bases and J by 5 bases, with 16 bases between them. The CDR3 coding sequence is TGTGCCAGCAGTTACGGGACTCCGGGGCCAAACGAGCAGTACTTC. It is translated as CASSYGTPGPNEQYF.

The chain employs TRBV20-1 and TRBJ2-7; 9 nucleotides line up with TRBD1. The germline gives CDR1 DFQATT, CDR2 SNEGSKA (reference sequence). V gave up 5 bases and J gave up 5 bases; unmatched junction bases: 7. The CDR3 totals 13 residues. The CDR3 region is CSASKTGGNEQYF. The CDR3 region has the DNA TGCAGTGCTTCCAAGACAGGGGGGAACGAGCAGTACTTC.

V gene TRBV12-3 or TRBV12-4 combines with J gene TRBJ2-4; TRBD1 matches at 8 bases. The closer fit of TRBJ2-7 to the DNA end suggests the J call may be wrong. The CDR3 consists of 15 residues. The CDR3 DNA sequence: TGTGCCAGCGCACCAAGTTTCCAGGGGGCGAACGAGCAGTACTTC. This translates into CASAPSFQGANEQYF.

This clonotype was seen a few times. J is TRBJ2-7 and V is TRBV29-1, with no clear D. Germline lookup yields CDR1 SQVTM and CDR2 ANQGSEA. The CDR3 has 12 residues. V was pared by 0 bases and J by 6 bases, with 9 bases between. The CDR3 nucleotides read TGCAGCGTTGAAGACGGCGGCCGCGAGCAGTACTTC. As protein: CSVEDGGREQYF.

This clonotype appeared a few times. The gene calls are TRBV4-1 and TRBJ1-1, with D possibly matching TRBD1 (5 bases). Trimming cost V 3 bases and J 4 bases, with 12 bases left between them. The germline CDR1 and CDR2 sequences are MGHRA and YSYEKL. This CDR3 has 14 residues. Here the CDR3 reads CASSHGAGGTEAFF. DNA of the CDR3: TGCGCCAGCAGCCACGGGGCGGGGGGCACTGAAGCTTTCTTT.